This is a list of T cell receptor beta chains from one sample in a study of T cells after yellow fever vaccination. In TCRdb, the 5' RACE reads were re-called with MiXCR into one record per CDR3 protein. The sample yields some 150,000 distinct CDR3 sequences, approximately 11% seen once. Sequencing used CD8+ T cells sorted from PBMCs, obtained 15 days after the yellow fever booster vaccination. The source of these receptors is a man aged 18 to 30 who received the YFV17D yellow fever vaccine. The CDR3 runs from the conserved cysteine through the conserved F or W. The D gene is left open where the match is weak. Not all rows give a size; the values are once, few, many and, for expanded clones, a class.

>TRBV6-2/TRBV6-3|.|TRBJ1-5|.
TGTGCCAGCAGATTGACAGAGAGCAATCAGCCCCAGCATTTT
CASRLTESNQPQHF
>TRBV7-8|.|TRBJ1-5|.
TGTGCCAGCAGTCCAGAGTGGGGGCCTCAGCCCCAGCATTTT
CASSPEWGPQPQHF
>TRBV7-8|few|TRBJ2-3|TRBD2
TGTGCCAGCAGCCTAACGAGGGGGTGGACTAGCGGGGCAGATACGCAGTATTTT
CASSLTRGWTSGADTQYF
>TRBV27|.|TRBJ2-3|TRBD2
TGTGCCAGCAGTTCAGCCGTACGGGGGGAAACAGATACGCAGTATTTT
CASSSAVRGETDTQYF
>TRBV4-1|.|TRBJ1-2|.
TGCGCCAGCAGCCAAGATGCGGTGGGGGGCTACACCTTC
CASSQDAVGGYTF
>TRBV3-1|.|TRBJ2-4|TRBD1
TGTGCCAGCAGCCAAGTCGTGGATACGGGACAGAAAAACATTCAGTACTTC
CASSQVVDTGQKNIQYF
>TRBV12-3/TRBV12-4|few|TRBJ1-5|.
TGTGCCAGCACCCAGCGGGATCAGCCCCAGCATTTT
CASTQRDQPQHF
>TRBV28|many|TRBJ1-3|.
TGTGCCAGCAGCTTTCCAGGAAACACCATATATTTT
CASSFPGNTIYF
>TRBV7-8|few|TRBJ1-5|.
TGTGCCAGTTCGTATTGGGAGTGGGAGGGCTTTAGCAATCAGCCCCAGCATTTT
CASSYWEWEGFSNQPQHF
>TRBV4-1|.|TRBJ2-2|TRBD1
TGCGCCAGCAGCCAAGAGTTGGACAGGGGAAGCACCGGGGAGCTGTTTTTT
CASSQELDRGSTGELFF
>TRBV9|.|TRBJ2-1|TRBD1
TGTGCCAGCAGCGGAACAGGGGTCTCCTACAATGAGCAGTTCTTC
CASSGTGVSYNEQFF
>TRBV7-2|.|TRBJ2-5|.
TGTGCCAGCAGCTTAATGGGACCCGAAAGCTACCAAGAGACCCAGTACTTC
CASSLMGPESYQETQYF
>TRBV9|few|TRBJ2-2|.
TGTGCCAGCAGCGTCCGGGACAACACCGGGGAGCTGTTTTTT
CASSVRDNTGELFF
>TRBV14|.|TRBJ2-3|TRBD2
TGTGCCAGCAGCCAAATTGGACTAGCGGCCCCCAGAGATACGCAGTATTTT
CASSQIGLAAPRDTQYF
>TRBV7-6|.|TRBJ2-3|TRBD2
TGTGCCAGCGGCCCTAGCGGGACCACAGATACGCAGTATTTT
CASGPSGTTDTQYF
>TRBV7-9|.|TRBJ1-1|.
TGTGCCAGCGACAACTGGGGCAGGGATACTGAAGCTTTCTTT
CASDNWGRDTEAFF
>TRBV6-6|few|TRBJ2-2|.
TGTGCCAGCAGTTATCCGGCTGACCCGGCGAACACCGGGGAGCTGTTTTTT
CASSYPADPANTGELFF
>TRBV23-1|.|TRBJ1-6|TRBD1
TGCGCCAGCGGTCCATTCGCGGGGACAGAGAATTCACCCCTCCACTTT
CASGPFAGTENSPLHF
>TRBV4-1|many|TRBJ1-4|.
TGCGCCAGCAGCCAAGTACAGGGTCGGTTTGTTGAAAAACTGTTTTTT
CASSQVQGRFVEKLFF
>TRBV3-1|few|TRBJ2-7|.
TGTGCCAGCAGCCAAGGGGGTACACGGGGAGTCTACGAGCAGTACTTC
CASSQGGTRGVYEQYF
>TRBV7-3|few|TRBJ2-3|TRBD2
TGTGCCAGCAGCGTTAACGTGGCTAGCGGGGGACGCACAGATACGCAGTATTTT
CASSVNVASGGRTDTQYF
>TRBV19|few|TRBJ2-3|TRBD2
TGTGCCAGTAGTGCTGGACTAGCGGGTATCGCAGATACGCAGTATTTT
CASSAGLAGIADTQYF
>TRBV24-1|.|TRBJ2-1|TRBD2
TGTGCCACCAGTGACCCGACTAGCGGGGGGCTCAATGAGCAGTTCTTC
CATSDPTSGGLNEQFF
>TRBV6-5|few|TRBJ1-1|.
TGTGCCAGCAGTTTCCTAGAAGGGGACGCTTTCTTT
CASSFLEGDAFF
>TRBV12-5|.|TRBJ2-2|.
TGTGCTGTGGAACCAGACGTCCCCCTGAACACCGGGGAGCTGTTTTTT
CAVEPDVPLNTGELFF
>TRBV7-9|many|TRBJ2-1|TRBD2
TGTGCCAGCAGCTCCGGACTAGCGGGGCTCTCCTACAATGAGCAGTTCTTC
CASSSGLAGLSYNEQFF
>TRBV4-2|many|TRBJ2-7|.
TGTGCCAGCAGCCAAGATCTAGAACAGGGTGTCTACGAGCAGTACTTC
CASSQDLEQGVYEQYF
>TRBV27|many|TRBJ2-3|TRBD2
TGTGCCAGCAGTCTCACTAGCGCAGATACGCAGTATTTT
CASSLTSADTQYF
>TRBV11-1|many|TRBJ2-3|.
TGTGCCAGCAGCTTAGTGGTAGTCGGGTCGACAGATACGCAGTATTTT
CASSLVVVGSTDTQYF
>TRBV5-1|many|TRBJ2-2|TRBD2
TGCGCCAGCAGCCCGGGACTAGCGGGGCTCCGGGGCACCGGGGAGCTGTTTTTT
CASSPGLAGLRGTGELFF
>TRBV6-5|few|TRBJ2-1|.
TGTGCCAGCAGCCGCAGGGAATCCTACAATGAGCAGTTCTTC
CASSRRESYNEQFF
>TRBV20-1|few|TRBJ2-1|TRBD2
TGCAGTGCTAGAGCTTTGACTAGCGGGGATGAGCAGTTCTTC
CSARALTSGDEQFF
>TRBV28|few|TRBJ2-1|.
TGTGCCAGCAGTTCCTTACCGGGGGGCTACTACAATGAGCAGTTCTTC
CASSSLPGGYYNEQFF
>TRBV7-2|.|TRBJ2-1|.
TGTGCCAGCAGGGGGGGGCTAGGGCAGTTCTTC
CASRGGLGQFF
>TRBV7-9|many|TRBJ2-3|.
TGTGCCAGCAGCTTGTACAGGGCGAGCACAGATACGCAGTATTTT
CASSLYRASTDTQYF
>TRBV29-1|.|TRBJ1-2|.
TGCAGCGTTGAGGGCGGTTATGGCTACACCTTC
CSVEGGYGYTF
>TRBV24-1|many|TRBJ1-2|.
TGTGCCACCAGTGCCCCCTTTTTCGCGGGACACGTTAACTATGGCTACACCTTC
CATSAPFFAGHVNYGYTF
>TRBV4-3|.|TRBJ2-1|TRBD1
TGCGCCAGCAGCCAAGAGGGGGACAGGGGGCTGAATGAGCAGTTCTTC
CASSQEGDRGLNEQFF
>TRBV27|.|TRBJ2-2|.
TGTGCCAGCACGCTCACCGAGAACACCGGGGAGCTGTTTTTT
CASTLTENTGELFF
>TRBV4-3|few|TRBJ2-2|TRBD2
TGCGCCAGCAGCCAATATAGTCTCCTCTTGGAGCGGGGGGACGACACCGGGGAGCTGTTTTTT
CASSQYSLLLERGDDTGELFF
>TRBV3-1|.|TRBJ2-5|TRBD1
TGTGCCAGCAGCGCGACAGGGATTGGGGAGACCCAGTACTTC
CASSATGIGETQYF
>TRBV7-9|many|TRBJ2-1|TRBD2
TGTGCCAGCAGCTCAATCGACGGGGAGGGTCGGGGCAATGAGCAGTTCTTC
CASSSIDGEGRGNEQFF
>TRBV20-1|many|TRBJ2-7|TRBD2
TGCAGTGCTAGGGAAGCGCGGGGGGGCCTTTACGAGCAGTACTTC
CSAREARGGLYEQYF
>TRBV7-8|.|TRBJ2-4|.
TGTGCCAGCAGCTTAGTACCGGCTCTGGGGAGAGTAGCCAAAAACATTCAGTACTTC
CASSLVPALGRVAKNIQYF
>TRBV20-1|few|TRBJ2-7|TRBD2
TGCAGTGCTAGAGAGGGGCCGGGACTAGCGTCTGAGCAGTACTTC
CSAREGPGLASEQYF
>TRBV4-3|.|TRBJ2-3|TRBD2
TGCGCCAGCAGCCAAGATATTAGCGGGGGGGTAGATACGCAGTATTTT
CASSQDISGGVDTQYF
>TRBV7-2|few|TRBJ2-3|TRBD1
TGTGCCAGCAGCACCGGACAGGGGAGGGCAGATACGCAGTATTTT
CASSTGQGRADTQYF
>TRBV12-3/TRBV12-4|few|TRBJ2-3|TRBD2
TGTGCCAGCAGAGCGACTAGCGGGGGGCCAGATACGCAGTATTTT
CASRATSGGPDTQYF
>TRBV12-3/TRBV12-4|.|TRBJ2-3|.
TGTGCCAGCAGTTTTCTAGGAGGGCCAGATACGCAGTATTTT
CASSFLGGPDTQYF
>TRBV9|few|TRBJ2-3|.
TGTGCCAGCAGCGCCTCTTTCGGCCTAACCAGCACAGATACGCAGTATTTT
CASSASFGLTSTDTQYF
>TRBV5-1|few|TRBJ2-2|TRBD2
TGCGCCAGCAGCCCGGGACTAGCGGGGACCGGGGAGCTGTTTTTT
CASSPGLAGTGELFF